This T cell receptor beta chain was sequenced for a study of blood T cell repertoires in COVID-19. Study context: Donors in the United States, Italy and Spain gave samples during acute or convalescent COVID-19.

This CDR3 contains 10 residues. The V end lost 4 bases, the J end lost 11 bases, and 11 bases lay between the germline ends. The germline V gene has CDR1 SQVTM and CDR2 ANQGSEA. In the authors' workflow: Reference gene primer amplification gave nucleated cell count estimates. TCRdb's table, derived via immunoSEQ multiplex PCR, lists solely in-frame clones and lacks some. V and J calls and clone size are given by that table; D and trimming were obtained from the DNA. Found here are 35,000 to 40,000 clones, roughly 80% of them singletons; the top ten hold around 28%. This sequence joins TRBV29-1 and TRBJ1-1; a weak D match, TRBD1 (5 bases). Material: peripheral blood. This clonotype originated in an elderly man with active or convalescent COVID-19. CDR3 sequence: CSVGQYLAFF. The CDR3 bases are TGCAGCGTTGGACAGTATTTGGCTTTCTTT.